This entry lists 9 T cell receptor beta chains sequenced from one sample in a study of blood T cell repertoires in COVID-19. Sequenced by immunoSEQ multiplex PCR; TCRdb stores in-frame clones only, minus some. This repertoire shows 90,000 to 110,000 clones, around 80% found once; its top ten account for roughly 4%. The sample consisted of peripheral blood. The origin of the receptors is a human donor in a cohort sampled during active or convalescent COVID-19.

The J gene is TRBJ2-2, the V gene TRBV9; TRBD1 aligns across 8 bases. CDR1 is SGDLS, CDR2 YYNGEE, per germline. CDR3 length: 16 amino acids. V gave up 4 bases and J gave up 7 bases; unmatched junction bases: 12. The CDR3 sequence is CASSPRSQGANGELFF. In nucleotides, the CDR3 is TGTGCCAGCAGCCCCCGAAGTCAGGGGGCGAACGGGGAGCTGTTTTTT.

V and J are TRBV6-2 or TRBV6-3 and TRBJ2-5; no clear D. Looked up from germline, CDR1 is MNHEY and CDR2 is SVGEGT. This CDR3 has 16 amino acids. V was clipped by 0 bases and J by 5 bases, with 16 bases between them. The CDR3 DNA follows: TGTGCCAGCAGTTACTCATTGGCAACCGCCACGGAGACCCAGTACTTC. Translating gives CASSYSLATATETQYF.

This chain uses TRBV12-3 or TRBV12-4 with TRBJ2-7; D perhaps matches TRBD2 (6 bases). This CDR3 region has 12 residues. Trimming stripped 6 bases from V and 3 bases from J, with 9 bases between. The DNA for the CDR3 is TGTGCCAGCAGCCGGGAGATCTACGAGCAGTACTTC. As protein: CASSREIYEQYF.

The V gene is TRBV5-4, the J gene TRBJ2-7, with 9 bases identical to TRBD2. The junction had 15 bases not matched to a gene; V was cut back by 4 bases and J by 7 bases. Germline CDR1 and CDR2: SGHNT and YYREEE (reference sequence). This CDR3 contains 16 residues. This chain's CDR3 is CASSPTGGGAWLEQYF. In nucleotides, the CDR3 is TGTGCCAGCAGCCCCACTGGCGGGGGGGCGTGGTTGGAGCAGTACTTC.

This CDR3 is CASSDRGGGYTEAFF. Here the CDR3 DNA reads TGTGCCAGCAGTGATCGGGGGGGAGGTTACACTGAAGCTTTCTTT. This sequence joins TRBV2 and TRBJ1-1; D perhaps matches TRBD1 (5 bases). The CDR3 runs 15 residues. V was cut by 3 bases and J by 3 bases, with 14 bases left in between. Germline lookup yields CDR1 SNHLY and CDR2 FYNNEI.

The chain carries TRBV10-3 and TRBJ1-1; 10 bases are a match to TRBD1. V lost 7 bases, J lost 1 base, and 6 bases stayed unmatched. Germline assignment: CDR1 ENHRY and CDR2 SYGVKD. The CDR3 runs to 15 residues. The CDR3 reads CAIMTGQGTNTEAFF. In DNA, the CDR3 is TGTGCCATCATGACGGGACAGGGGACGAACACTGAAGCTTTCTTT.

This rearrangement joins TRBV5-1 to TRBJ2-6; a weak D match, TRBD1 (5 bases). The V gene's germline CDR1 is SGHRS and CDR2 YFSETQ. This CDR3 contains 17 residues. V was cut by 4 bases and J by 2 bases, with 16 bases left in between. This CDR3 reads CASSTGQAIPGANVLTF. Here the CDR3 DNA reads TGCGCCAGCAGCACTGGACAAGCGATCCCTGGGGCCAACGTCCTGACTTTC.

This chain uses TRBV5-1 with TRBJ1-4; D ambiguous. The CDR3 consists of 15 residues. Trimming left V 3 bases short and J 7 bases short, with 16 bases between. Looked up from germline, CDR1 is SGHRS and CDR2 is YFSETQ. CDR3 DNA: TGCGCCAGCAGCTCATCTAAATCGGGTGGTGAAAAACTGTTTTTT. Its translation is CASSSSKSGGEKLFF.

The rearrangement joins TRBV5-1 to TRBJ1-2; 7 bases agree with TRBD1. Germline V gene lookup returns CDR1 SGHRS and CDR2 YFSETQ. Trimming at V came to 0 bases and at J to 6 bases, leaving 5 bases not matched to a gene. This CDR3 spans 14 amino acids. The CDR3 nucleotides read TGCGCCAGCAGCTTGGACGGACAGGCTCATGGCTACACCTTC. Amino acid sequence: CASSLDGQAHGYTF. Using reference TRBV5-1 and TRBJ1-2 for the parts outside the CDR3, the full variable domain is KAGVTQTPRYLIKTRGQQVTLSCSPISGHRSVSWYQQTPGQGLQFLFEYFSETQRNKGNFPGRFSGRQFSNSRSEMNVSTLELGDSALYLCASSLDGQAHGYTFGSGTRLTVV.